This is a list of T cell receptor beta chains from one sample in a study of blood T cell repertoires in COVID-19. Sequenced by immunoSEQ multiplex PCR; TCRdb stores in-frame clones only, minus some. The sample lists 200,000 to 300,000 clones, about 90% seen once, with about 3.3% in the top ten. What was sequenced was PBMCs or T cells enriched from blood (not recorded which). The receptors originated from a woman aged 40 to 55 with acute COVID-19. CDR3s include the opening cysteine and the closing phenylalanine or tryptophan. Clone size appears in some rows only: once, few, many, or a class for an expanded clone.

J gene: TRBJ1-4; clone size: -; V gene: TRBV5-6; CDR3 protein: CASSLGTWTGGYEKLFF
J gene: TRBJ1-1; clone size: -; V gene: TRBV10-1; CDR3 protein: CASSANRFEAFF
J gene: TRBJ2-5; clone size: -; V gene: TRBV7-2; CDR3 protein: CASSSDSGGGETQYF
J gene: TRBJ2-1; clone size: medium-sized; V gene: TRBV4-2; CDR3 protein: CASSQDQAQGPDEQFF
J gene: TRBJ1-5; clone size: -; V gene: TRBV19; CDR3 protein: CASSQARGNQPQHF
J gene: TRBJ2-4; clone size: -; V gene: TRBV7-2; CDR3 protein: CASSPGTGLSAKNIQYF
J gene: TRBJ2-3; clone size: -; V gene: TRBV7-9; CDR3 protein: CASSLPPRLAGYTDTQYF
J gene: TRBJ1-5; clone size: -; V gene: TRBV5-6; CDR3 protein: CASSFYGSKNQPQHF
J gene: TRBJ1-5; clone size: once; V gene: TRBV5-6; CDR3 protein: CASSLSGEWHQPQHF
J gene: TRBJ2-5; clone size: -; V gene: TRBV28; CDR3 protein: CASRTGGRETQYF
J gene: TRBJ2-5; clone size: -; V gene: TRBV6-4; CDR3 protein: CASSARETQYF
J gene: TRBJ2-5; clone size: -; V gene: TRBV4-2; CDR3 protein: CASSQDLRSGTQYF
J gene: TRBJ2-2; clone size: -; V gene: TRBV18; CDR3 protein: CASSPRTGEDGGELFF
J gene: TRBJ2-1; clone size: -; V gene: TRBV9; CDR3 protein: CASSVGGRVEGNEQFF
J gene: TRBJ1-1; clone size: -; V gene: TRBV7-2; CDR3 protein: CASSAGGGTEAFF
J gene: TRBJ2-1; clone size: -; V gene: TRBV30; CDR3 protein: CAWSGAAGVNEQFF
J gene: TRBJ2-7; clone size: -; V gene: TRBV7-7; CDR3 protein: CASSLADTAGNEQYF
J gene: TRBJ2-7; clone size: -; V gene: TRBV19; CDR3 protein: CASSIQYSGVEQYF
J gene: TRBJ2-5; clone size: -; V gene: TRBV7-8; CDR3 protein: CASSPLGGREETQYF
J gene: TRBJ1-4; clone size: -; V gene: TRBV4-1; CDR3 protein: CASSQENRANEKLFF
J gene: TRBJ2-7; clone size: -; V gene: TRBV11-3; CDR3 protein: CASSPGTASFDEQYF
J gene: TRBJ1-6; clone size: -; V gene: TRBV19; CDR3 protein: CASSIDRDRGVDNSPLHF
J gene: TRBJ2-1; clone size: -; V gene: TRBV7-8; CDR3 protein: CASSSFSGIIYNEQFF
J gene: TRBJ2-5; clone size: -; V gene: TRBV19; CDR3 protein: CASSIGQGAVETQYF
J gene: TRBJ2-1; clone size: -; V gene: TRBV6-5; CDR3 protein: CASSYSPRSYNEQFF
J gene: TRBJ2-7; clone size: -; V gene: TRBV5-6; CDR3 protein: CASSGFLGRSYEQYF
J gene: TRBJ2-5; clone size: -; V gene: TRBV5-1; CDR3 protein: CASSLDPQETQYF
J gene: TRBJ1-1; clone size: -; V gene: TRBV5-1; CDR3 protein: CASSQTGATEAFF
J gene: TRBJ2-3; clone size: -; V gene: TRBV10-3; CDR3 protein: CAINSGSNTQYF
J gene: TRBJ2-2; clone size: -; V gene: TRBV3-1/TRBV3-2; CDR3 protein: CARGLAENTGELFF
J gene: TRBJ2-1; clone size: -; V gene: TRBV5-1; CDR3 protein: CASSYSGTGGNEQFF
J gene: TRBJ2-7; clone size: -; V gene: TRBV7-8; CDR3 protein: CASSLGGTGGTYEQYF
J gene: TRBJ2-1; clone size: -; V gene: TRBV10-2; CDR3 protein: CASRPGLTQSEQFF
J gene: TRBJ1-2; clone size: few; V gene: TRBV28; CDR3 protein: CASSPEPIGYTF
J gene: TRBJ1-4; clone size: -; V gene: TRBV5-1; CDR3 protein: CASSLGQGSINEKLFF
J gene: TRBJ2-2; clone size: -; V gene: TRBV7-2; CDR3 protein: CASSLGLAGLGTGELFF
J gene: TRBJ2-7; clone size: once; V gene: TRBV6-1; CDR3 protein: CASSEGQDYEQYF
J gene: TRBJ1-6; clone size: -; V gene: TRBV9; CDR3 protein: CASSVVPRANSPLHF
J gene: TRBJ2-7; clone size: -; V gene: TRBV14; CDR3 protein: CASSLQGTYEQYF
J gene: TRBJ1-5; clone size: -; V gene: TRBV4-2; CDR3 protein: CASSQDGMAGISNQPQHF
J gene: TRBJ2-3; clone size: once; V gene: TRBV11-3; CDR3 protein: CASSSTTSGSSTDTQYF